This T cell receptor beta chain was documented in a study of identical twins. General study findings and limits: A lower insertion count was a feature of abundant cord blood beta clonotypes, with no such feature in memory repertoires. Conclusions were based on cross-sectional statistical analysis, without following the same donors.

MiXCR, applied by TCRdb to the 5' RACE reads, yields one record per CDR3 protein. Among more than 350,000 distinct CDR3 sequences listed, roughly 9% were seen once. V shed 7 bases and J 1 base; nucleotides not matched to a gene: 14. The CDR3 sequence is 17 residues long. Looked up from germline, CDR1 is SEHNR and CDR2 is FQNEAQ (reference sequence). This clonotype was counted between two and nine times. No antigen is known for it. The chain couples TRBV7-9 to TRBJ1-1, with 8 bases aligning to TRBD1. The sequence was obtained from a woman aged 45-65 years in good health. Sequencing input: naive T cells sorted from blood. CDR3 protein: CASNDVGDRGGNTEAFF. The CDR3 coding sequence is TGTGCCAGCAACGACGTGGGAGACAGGGGCGGGAACACTGAAGCTTTCTTT.